Sequencing of this T cell receptor beta chain was carried out in a study of T-cell reconstitution after alpha-beta-depleted transplantation in children. TCRbeta library preparation incorporated unique molecular identifiers. TCRdb processed the PCR reads anew with MiXCR; each CDR3 protein has one entry. The data show fewer than 95,000 distinct CDR3 sequences, 9% to 15% seen once. This clonotype was seen only a few times. Germline CDR1 DFQATT, CDR2 SNEGSKA (reference sequence). V lost 1 base and J lost 9, with 7 bases in between. The CDR3 has 11 amino acids. The rearrangement joins TRBV20-1 to TRBJ2-1; D call uncertain. The receptor was derived from a human donor who donated a stem cell graft to a child with inherited bone marrow failure. The sequencing used PBMCs from the stem cell graft donor, collected from the stem cell graft. This CDR3 reads CSARAISEQFF. The CDR3 bases are TGCAGTGCTAGAGCCATCAGTGAGCAGTTCTTC.